This T cell receptor (beta chain) was observed in a study of technical replicates of blood from several donors. This table comes from immunoSEQ multiplex PCR, and its TCRdb copy is limited to in-frame clones, with some not included. Of 55,000 to 75,000 clones in the sample, around 95% were seen once. This CDR3 contains 15 residues. V dropped 4 bases and J dropped 4 bases, with 15 bases sitting between them. Germline lookup yields CDR1 SGDLS and CDR2 YYNGEE. Sequencing was done on a sample of T cells isolated from PBMCs. The origin of this receptor is a human donor in good health. The chain uses TRBV9 and TRBJ1-3, with a possible D match to TRBD1 (5 bases). The CDR3 is CASSPFRGGGNTIYF. CDR3 DNA sequence: TGTGCCAGCAGCCCATTTAGGGGAGGAGGAAACACCATATATTTT.